Listed below are T cell receptor beta chains from one sample, sequenced in a study of PD-L1 blockade in urothelial cancer. The data were produced by immunoSEQ multiplex PCR, yet TCRdb's version contains in-frame clones alone and is incomplete. Of more than 55,000 clones listed, 80% to 90% are singletons. The starting material was PBMCs, obtained around atezolizumab (anti-PD-L1) treatment. These receptors were obtained from a man between 70 and 80 years old with urothelial cancer. Each CDR3 is given with its conserved first and last residue. The order of the fields is D gene, V gene, J gene, clone size, CDR3 DNA, CDR3 protein. A D gene is named only where the DNA matches it firmly. Only part of the rows carry a size: once, few, many, or a class if the clone is expanded.

TRBD2	TRBV6-7	TRBJ2-1	-	TGTGCCAGCACCAACGAGGCTAGCGGGGGACACAATGAGCAGTTCTTC	CASTNEASGGHNEQFF
TRBD2	TRBV6-1	TRBJ2-1	-	TGTGCCACAAAGAAAGCGGGAGAGTTTGGCAATGAGCAGTTCTTC	CATKKAGEFGNEQFF
TRBD2	TRBV15	TRBJ2-7	-	TGTGCCACCAGCAGAGATATAGCGGGAAGCTCCTACGAGCAGTACTTC	CATSRDIAGSSYEQYF
TRBD1	TRBV19	TRBJ1-2	-	TGTGCCAGTAGTTTGGGGGGGACAGGAGATTACTATGGCTACACCTTC	CASSLGGTGDYYGYTF
TRBD1	TRBV7-9	TRBJ1-4	-	TGTGCCAGCAGCGCATTACAGGGGGCACGTGAAAAACTGTTTTTT	CASSALQGAREKLFF
-	TRBV7-9	TRBJ2-3	once	TGTGCCAGCAGCCACGATTTAACGGGGGAAACAGATACGCAGTATTTT	CASSHDLTGETDTQYF
-	TRBV7-8	TRBJ2-5	few	TGTGCCAGCAGCTCCGCAGCGGGTAGGACCCAGTACTTC	CASSSAAGRTQYF
TRBD1	TRBV27	TRBJ2-7	-	TGTGCCAGCAGTTTATTCGGGACAGGGCCCTACGAGCAGTACTTC	CASSLFGTGPYEQYF
-	TRBV13	TRBJ2-1	-	TGTGCCAGCAGCTTAGGCGGACAAGGGAATGAGCAGTTCTTC	CASSLGGQGNEQFF
-	TRBV7-9	TRBJ2-5	few	TGTGCCAGCAGCCTCCCCCGGGGCGCGGGGGAGACCCAGTACTTC	CASSLPRGAGETQYF
-	TRBV15	TRBJ1-2	-	TGTGCCACCAGCAGAGAAACCAGGGGCTACGGCTACACCTTC	CATSRETRGYGYTF
TRBD1	TRBV28	TRBJ2-1	few	TGTGCCAGCAGTTCCACTCAGGACAGGGGAGAGCAGTTCTTC	CASSSTQDRGEQFF
-	TRBV28	TRBJ1-6	-	TGTGCCAGCAGACGGACCCCCCAGGAGGTGTTTAGTTCACCCCTCCACTTT	CASRRTPQEVFSSPLHF
TRBD2	TRBV2	TRBJ2-5	-	TGTGCCAGCAGACTTACTAGCGGGGAAGAGACCCAGTACTTC	CASRLTSGEETQYF
-	TRBV5-8	TRBJ1-2	-	TGTGCCAGCAGCTTGTGGTCGGGGTCGGGCTACACCTTC	CASSLWSGSGYTF
-	TRBV14	TRBJ1-1	-	TGTGCCAGCAGCCAAGAGGCGGGTCAGAACACTGAAGCTTTCTTT	CASSQEAGQNTEAFF
-	TRBV11-3	TRBJ2-5	-	TGTGCCAGCCGCGGGGTAGAGACCCAGTACTTC	CASRGVETQYF
-	TRBV6-6	TRBJ2-1	-	TGTGCCAGCAGTAACACTAGGGCCTACAATGAGCAGTTCTTC	CASSNTRAYNEQFF
-	TRBV18	TRBJ2-2	-	TGTGCCAGCTCACCAGAGGGGGACACCGGGGAGCTGTTTTTT	CASSPEGDTGELFF
-	TRBV2	TRBJ2-3	-	TGTGCCAGCAGTGAAAGAGTCTCCGGGAAGGGGGCAGATACGCAGTATTTT	CASSERVSGKGADTQYF
-	TRBV5-1	TRBJ1-1	-	TGCGCCAGCAGCTTGCAGGGTTCGGACACTGAAGCTTTCTTT	CASSLQGSDTEAFF
-	TRBV6-5	TRBJ2-7	-	TGTGCCAGCAGTTTAGGAGAGGATTCTTACGAGCAGTACTTC	CASSLGEDSYEQYF
TRBD1	TRBV5-1	TRBJ2-3	-	TGCGCCAGCAGCAGGACAGGGGATGGCACAGATACGCAGTATTTT	CASSRTGDGTDTQYF
TRBD2	TRBV7-2	TRBJ2-7	-	TGTGCCAGCAGTTTGGGAGGGCCAGGAGAATACGAGCAGTACTTC	CASSLGGPGEYEQYF
-	TRBV11-2	TRBJ2-7	-	TGTGCCAGCCGATCAGTCTTTCCCTACGAGCAGTACTTC	CASRSVFPYEQYF
-	TRBV25-1	TRBJ1-1	few	TGTGCCAGCAGTTTAGGGACATTGGGCAGCACTGAAGCTTTCTTT	CASSLGTLGSTEAFF
-	TRBV10-1	TRBJ2-5	-	TGCGCCAGCAGTGAGGGAGACCAAGAGACCCAGTACTTC	CASSEGDQETQYF
-	TRBV19	TRBJ2-7	-	TGTGCCAGTAGTTTCGCTGACAGTTACTCCTACGAGCAGTACTTC	CASSFADSYSYEQYF
-	TRBV2	TRBJ1-1	-	TGTGCCAGCATTTTAGGGCAGACTATTAGCACTGAAGCTTTCTTT	CASILGQTISTEAFF
TRBD2	TRBV4-2	TRBJ2-3	once	TGTGCCAGCAGCCAAGATCGGGAGGGCGCGCAGTATTTT	CASSQDREGAQYF
TRBD2	TRBV7-2	TRBJ2-2	-	TGTGCCAGCAGCTCCTCCGGACTAGCGAGCAGACGGACCGGGGAGCTGTTTTTT	CASSSSGLASRRTGELFF
-	TRBV7-9	TRBJ2-2	-	TGTGCCAGCAGCTTACGGGTGAACACCGGGGAGCTGTTTTTT	CASSLRVNTGELFF
-	TRBV4-1	TRBJ1-5	-	TGCGCCAGCAGCCAAGAACCCGGGATAGTCAATCAGCCCCAGCATTTT	CASSQEPGIVNQPQHF
TRBD2	TRBV9	TRBJ2-3	-	TGTGCCAGCAGCGTAGGTAGCGGGAACGCAGATACGCAGTATTTT	CASSVGSGNADTQYF
TRBD1	TRBV25-1	TRBJ1-2	-	TGTGCCAGCAGTGCGTCTCTGGGACAGGGGGACTATGGCTACACCTTC	CASSASLGQGDYGYTF
TRBD2	TRBV25-1	TRBJ2-2	-	TGTGCCAGCAGAGGACTAGCCGCGAACACCGGGGAGCTGTTTTTT	CASRGLAANTGELFF
TRBD2	TRBV29-1	TRBJ2-1	-	TGCAGCGTTGCGACTAGCGGGGACTACAATGAGCAGTTCTTC	CSVATSGDYNEQFF
TRBD1	TRBV18	TRBJ2-7	-	TGTGCCAGCTCCCCCGGGACAGGGAAACGGGAGGAGCAGTACTTC	CASSPGTGKREEQYF
-	TRBV14	TRBJ2-1	-	TGTGCCAGCAGCCAAGTCCGTGATGAGCAGTTCTTC	CASSQVRDEQFF
TRBD1	TRBV6-6	TRBJ1-4	-	TGTGCCAGCAGTGACCACAGGGGAACTAATGAAAAACTGTTTTTT	CASSDHRGTNEKLFF
TRBD2	TRBV5-6	TRBJ2-7	-	TGTGCCAGCAGCGTGAGAGCGGGAGTCTACGAGCAGTACTTC	CASSVRAGVYEQYF